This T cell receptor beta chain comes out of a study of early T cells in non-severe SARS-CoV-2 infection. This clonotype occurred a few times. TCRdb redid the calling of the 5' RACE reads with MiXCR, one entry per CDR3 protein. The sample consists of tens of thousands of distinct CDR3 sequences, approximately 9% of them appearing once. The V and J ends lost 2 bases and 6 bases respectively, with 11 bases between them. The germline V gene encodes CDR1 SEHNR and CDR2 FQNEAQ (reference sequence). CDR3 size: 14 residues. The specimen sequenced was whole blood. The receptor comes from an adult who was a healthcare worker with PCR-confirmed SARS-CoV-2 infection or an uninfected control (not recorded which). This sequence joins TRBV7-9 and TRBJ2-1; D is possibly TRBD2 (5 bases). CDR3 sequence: CASSLLRVANEQFF. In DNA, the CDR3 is TGTGCCAGCAGCTTATTGCGGGTTGCCAATGAGCAGTTCTTC.